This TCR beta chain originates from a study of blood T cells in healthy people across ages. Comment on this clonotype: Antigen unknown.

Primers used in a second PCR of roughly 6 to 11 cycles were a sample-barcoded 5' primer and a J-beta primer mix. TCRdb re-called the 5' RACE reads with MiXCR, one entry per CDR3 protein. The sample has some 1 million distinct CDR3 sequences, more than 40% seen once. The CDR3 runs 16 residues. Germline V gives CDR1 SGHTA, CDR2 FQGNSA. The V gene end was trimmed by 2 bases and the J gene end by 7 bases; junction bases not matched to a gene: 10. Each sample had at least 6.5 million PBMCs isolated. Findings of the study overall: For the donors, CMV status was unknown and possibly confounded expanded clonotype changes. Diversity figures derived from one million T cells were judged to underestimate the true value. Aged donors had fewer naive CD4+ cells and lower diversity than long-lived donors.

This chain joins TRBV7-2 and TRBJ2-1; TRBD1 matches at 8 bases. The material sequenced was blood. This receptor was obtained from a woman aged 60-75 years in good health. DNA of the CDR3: TGTGCCAGCAGCTTATCTCCGACAGGGGCGAAAAATGAGCAGTTCTTC. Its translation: CASSLSPTGAKNEQFF.